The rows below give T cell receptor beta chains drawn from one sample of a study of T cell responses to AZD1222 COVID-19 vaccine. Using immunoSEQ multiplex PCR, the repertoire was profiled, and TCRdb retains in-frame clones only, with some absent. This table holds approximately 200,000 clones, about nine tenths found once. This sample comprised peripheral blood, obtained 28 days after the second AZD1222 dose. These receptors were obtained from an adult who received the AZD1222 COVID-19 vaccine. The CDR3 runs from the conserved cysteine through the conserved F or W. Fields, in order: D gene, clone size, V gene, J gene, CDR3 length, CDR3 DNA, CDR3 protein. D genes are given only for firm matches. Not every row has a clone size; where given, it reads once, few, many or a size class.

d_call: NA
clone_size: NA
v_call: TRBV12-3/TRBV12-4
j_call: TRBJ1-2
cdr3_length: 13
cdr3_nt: TGTGCCAGCAGTCTCGCCGGGCTGCATGGCTACACCTTC
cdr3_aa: CASSLAGLHGYTF

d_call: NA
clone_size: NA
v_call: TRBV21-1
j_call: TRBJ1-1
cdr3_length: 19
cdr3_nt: TGTGCCAGCAGCCAATTTGGGCCACCAACTCCTTCCATGAACACTGAAGCTTTCTTT
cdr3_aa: CASSQFGPPTPSMNTEAFF

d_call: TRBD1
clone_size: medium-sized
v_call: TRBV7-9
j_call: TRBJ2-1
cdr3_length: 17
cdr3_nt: TGTGCCAGCAGCTCAAGATCCCAGACAGGGGACCACAATGAGCAGTTCTTC
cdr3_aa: CASSSRSQTGDHNEQFF

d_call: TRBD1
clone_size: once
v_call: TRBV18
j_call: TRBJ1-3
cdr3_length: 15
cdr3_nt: TGTGCCAGCTCACGGGGGACAGACCTCAGAAACACCATATATTTT
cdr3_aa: CASSRGTDLRNTIYF

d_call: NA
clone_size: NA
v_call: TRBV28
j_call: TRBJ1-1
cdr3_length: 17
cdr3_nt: TGTGCCAGCAGTTCCCGCCCGGCAGGTTTAAGGCCAGCAAAAGCTTTCTTT
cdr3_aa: CASSSRPAGLRPAKAFF

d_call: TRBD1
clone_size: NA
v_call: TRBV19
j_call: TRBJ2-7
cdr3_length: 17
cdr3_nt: TGTGCCACCCAACCCCCCCTCGGACAGGGGGACGACTACGAGCAGTACTTC
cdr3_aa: CATQPPLGQGDDYEQYF

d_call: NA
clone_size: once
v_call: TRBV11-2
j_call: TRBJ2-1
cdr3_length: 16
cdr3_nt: TGTGCCAGCAGGCACGTAGCAGGAGGTTCCTACAATGAGCAGTTCTTC
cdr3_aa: CASRHVAGGSYNEQFF

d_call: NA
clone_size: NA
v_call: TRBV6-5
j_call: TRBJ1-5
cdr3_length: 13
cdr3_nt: TGTGCCAGCAGGGGGCCAGGCAATCAGCCCCAGCATTTT
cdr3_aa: CASRGPGNQPQHF

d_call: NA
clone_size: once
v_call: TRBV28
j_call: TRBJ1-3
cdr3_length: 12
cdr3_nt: TGTGCCAGCGGTTTCTCTGGAAACACCATATATTTT
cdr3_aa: CASGFSGNTIYF

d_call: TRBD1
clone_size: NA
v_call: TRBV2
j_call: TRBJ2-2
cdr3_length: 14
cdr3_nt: TGTGCCAGCAGCGGACAGGGGAACACCGGGGAGCTGTTTTTT
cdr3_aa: CASSGQGNTGELFF

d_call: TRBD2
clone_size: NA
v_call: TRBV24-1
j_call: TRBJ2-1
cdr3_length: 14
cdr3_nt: TGTGCCACCGCCCTAGCGGGAAACTACAATGAGCAGTTCTTC
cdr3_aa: CATALAGNYNEQFF

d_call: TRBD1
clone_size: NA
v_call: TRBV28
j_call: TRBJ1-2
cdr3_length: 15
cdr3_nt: TGTGCCAGCAGTTTCGGGGACAGGGACTTCTATGGCTACACCTTC
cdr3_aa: CASSFGDRDFYGYTF

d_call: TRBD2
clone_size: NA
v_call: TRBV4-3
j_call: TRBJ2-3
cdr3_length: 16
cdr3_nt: TGCGCCAGCAGCCCACTAGCGGGAGGACACACAGATACGCAGTATTTT
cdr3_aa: CASSPLAGGHTDTQYF

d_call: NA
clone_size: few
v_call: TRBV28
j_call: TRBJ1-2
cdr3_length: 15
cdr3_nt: TGTGCCAGCAGCCCCCGTGGCGGGGTCAACTATGGCTACACCTTC
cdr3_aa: CASSPRGGVNYGYTF

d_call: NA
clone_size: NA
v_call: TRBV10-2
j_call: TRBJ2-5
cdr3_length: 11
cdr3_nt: TGCGCCAGCAGCTTTTGGGAGACCCAGTACTTC
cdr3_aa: CASSFWETQYF

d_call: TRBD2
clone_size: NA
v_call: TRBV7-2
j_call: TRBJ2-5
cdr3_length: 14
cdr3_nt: TGTGCCAGCAGCCTAAGACTAGCTCAAGAGACCCAGTACTTC
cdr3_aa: CASSLRLAQETQYF

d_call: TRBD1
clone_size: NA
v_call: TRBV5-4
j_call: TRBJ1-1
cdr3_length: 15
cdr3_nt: TGTGCCAGCAGCTGGACAGGGGGCAGGAACACTGAAGCTTTCTTT
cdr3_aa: CASSWTGGRNTEAFF

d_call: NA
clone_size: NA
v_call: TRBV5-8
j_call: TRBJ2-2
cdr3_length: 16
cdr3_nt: TGTGCCAGCAGCATGAGACAGAAGCGCAACACCGGGGAGCTGTTTTTT
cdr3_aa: CASSMRQKRNTGELFF

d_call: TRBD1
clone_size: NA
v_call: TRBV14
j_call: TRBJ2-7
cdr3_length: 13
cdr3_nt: TGTGCCAGCAGCCGGGACAGGGGGCTCGAGCAGTACTTC
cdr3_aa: CASSRDRGLEQYF

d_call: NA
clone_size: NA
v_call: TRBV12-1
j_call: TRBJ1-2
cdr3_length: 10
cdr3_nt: TGTGCCAGCATACTCCTTGGCTACACCTTC
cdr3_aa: CASILLGYTF

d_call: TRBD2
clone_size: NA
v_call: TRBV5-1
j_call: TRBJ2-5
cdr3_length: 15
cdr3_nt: TGCGCCAGCAGCTTGTATCGCGGGGGAGGGGAGACCCAGTACTTC
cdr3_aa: CASSLYRGGGETQYF

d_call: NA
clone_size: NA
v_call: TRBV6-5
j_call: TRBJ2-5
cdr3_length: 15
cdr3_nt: TGTGCCAGCAGTCCAACTCCGGGGAGGACGGAGACCCAGTACTTC
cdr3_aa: CASSPTPGRTETQYF

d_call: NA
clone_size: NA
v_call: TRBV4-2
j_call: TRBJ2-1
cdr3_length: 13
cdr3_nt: TGTGCCAGCAGCCCCTTTGCGGGGAGGGAGCAGTTCTTC
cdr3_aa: CASSPFAGREQFF